A single T cell receptor beta chain is shown here with its context. Data came from immunoSEQ multiplex PCR; TCRdb stores just in-frame clones and leaves some out. The sample includes roughly 30,000 clones, around 86% of them seen just once. The record originates from a study of T cell changes during pregnancy in multiple sclerosis. The CDR3 runs to 17 residues. Losses at the gene ends were 5 bases for V and 5 bases for J; bases not matched to a gene: 8. The germline V gene encodes CDR1 LNHDA and CDR2 SQIVND (reference sequence). The clonotype comes from a female donor in good health, enrolled as a control in a pregnancy study. This rearrangement joins TRBV19 to TRBJ2-5, with 16 bases matching TRBD2. Sequencing used CD4+ T cells from peripheral blood mononuclear cells, obtained in the first trimester of pregnancy. CDR3 protein: CASSSQGLAGGLETQYF. CDR3 bases: TGTGCCAGTAGTTCCCAGGGACTAGCGGGGGGGCTGGAGACCCAGTACTTC.